Listed below are T cell receptor beta chains from one sample, sequenced in a study of blood T cell repertoires in COVID-19. Profiled with immunoSEQ multiplex PCR; TCRdb holds only in-frame clones, not every one. The sample lists roughly 66,000 clones; around 82% were seen once. The specimen sequenced was peripheral blood. The receptors stem from a man aged 55 to 70 with acute or convalescent COVID-19. The CDR3 runs from the conserved cysteine through the conserved F or W. The D gene is left open where the match is weak.

cdr3_aa,cdr3_nt,cdr3_length,d_call,v_call,j_call
CASSRQGDGNTIYF,TGTGCCAGCAGTCGACAGGGCGATGGAAACACCATATATTTT,14,TRBD1,TRBV6-5,TRBJ1-3
CASSLAVWRGGSYNEQFF,TGTGCCAGCAGCTTGGCCGTATGGCGGGGGGGTTCCTACAATGAGCAGTTCTTC,18,TRBD2,TRBV5-5,TRBJ2-1
CASSLGTALLRDTQYF,TGTGCCAGCAGTCTAGGGACAGCGCTCTTACGAGATACGCAGTATTTT,16,TRBD1,TRBV5-5,TRBJ2-3
CASSLDRETGELFF,TGCGCCAGCAGCTTGGACAGGGAGACCGGGGAGCTGTTTTTT,14,-,TRBV5-1,TRBJ2-2
CASSPGGAIREKLFF,TGTGCCAGCAGCCCAGGAGGGGCTATAAGAGAAAAACTGTTTTTT,15,-,TRBV7-9,TRBJ1-4
CASSKGGQASSYEQYF,TGTGCCAGCAGCAAAGGGGGACAGGCGAGCTCCTACGAGCAGTACTTC,16,-,TRBV21-1,TRBJ2-7
CAMGGERGRTGELFF,TGTGCCATGGGAGGGGAGCGGGGGCGCACCGGGGAGCTGTTTTTT,15,TRBD2,TRBV10-3,TRBJ2-2
CASSLGQGAEKLFF,TGTGCCAGCAGCTTAGGACAGGGGGCTGAAAAACTGTTTTTT,14,TRBD1,TRBV11-2,TRBJ1-4
CASSQARNYGYTF,TGCGCCAGCAGCCAAGCCAGGAACTATGGCTACACCTTC,13,-,TRBV4-1,TRBJ1-2
CASSLTPSRLAVGSGANVLTF,TGTGCCAGCAGCCTTACCCCCTCCAGACTAGCCGTAGGCTCTGGGGCCAACGTCCTGACTTTC,21,TRBD2,TRBV6-2/TRBV6-3,TRBJ2-6
CAWSDSRTGNNSPLHF,TGTGCCTGGAGTGACTCTAGGACAGGGAATAATTCACCCCTCCACTTT,16,TRBD1,TRBV30,TRBJ1-6
CASSQDMFSGANVLTF,TGCGCCAGCAGCCAAGATATGTTCTCTGGGGCCAACGTCCTGACTTTC,16,-,TRBV4-3,TRBJ2-6
CASSLDRTGLFF,TGTGCCAGCAGCTTGGACCGGACAGGGTTGTTTTTT,12,TRBD1,TRBV5-6,TRBJ1-4
CASSVGSGGALTNEKLFF,TGTGCCAGCAGCGTAGGATCAGGGGGCGCGTTAACTAATGAAAAACTGTTTTTT,18,TRBD1,TRBV9,TRBJ1-4
CATARDRALTGNTIYF,TGTGCCACTGCCCGGGACAGGGCTTTAACTGGAAACACCATATATTTT,16,TRBD1,TRBV19,TRBJ1-3
CASSHGRGGETQYF,TGTGCCAGCAGTCACGGGAGGGGCGGGGAGACCCAGTACTTC,14,TRBD2,TRBV7-2,TRBJ2-5
CASSDRGDQPQHF,TGCGCCAGCAGTGACAGGGGGGATCAGCCCCAGCATTTT,13,TRBD1,TRBV10-1,TRBJ1-5
CASSLMRANTEAFF,TGTGCCAGCAGCTTAATGAGGGCGAACACTGAAGCTTTCTTT,14,-,TRBV5-4,TRBJ1-1
CASSTGTGTYEQYF,TGTGCCAGCAGTACCGGGACAGGGACGTACGAGCAGTACTTC,14,TRBD1,TRBV6-2/TRBV6-3,TRBJ2-7
CASSAGPTINIQYF,TGTGCCAGCAGCGCAGGGCCAACAATTAACATTCAGTACTTC,14,-,TRBV5-6,TRBJ2-4